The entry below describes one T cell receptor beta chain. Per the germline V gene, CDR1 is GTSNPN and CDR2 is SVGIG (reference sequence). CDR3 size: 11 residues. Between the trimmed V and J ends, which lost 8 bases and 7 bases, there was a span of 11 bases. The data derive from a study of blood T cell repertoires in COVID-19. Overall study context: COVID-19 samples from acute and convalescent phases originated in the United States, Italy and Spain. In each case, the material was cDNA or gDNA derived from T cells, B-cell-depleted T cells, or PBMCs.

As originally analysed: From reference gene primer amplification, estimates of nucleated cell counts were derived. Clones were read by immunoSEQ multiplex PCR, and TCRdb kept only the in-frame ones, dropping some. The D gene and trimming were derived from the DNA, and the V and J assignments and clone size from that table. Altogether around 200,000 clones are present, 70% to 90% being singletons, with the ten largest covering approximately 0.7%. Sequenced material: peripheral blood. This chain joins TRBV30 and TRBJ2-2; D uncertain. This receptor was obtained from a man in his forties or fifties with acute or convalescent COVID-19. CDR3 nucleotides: TGTGCCGCCGCGCGATTCGGGGAGCTGTTTTTT. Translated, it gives CAAARFGELFF. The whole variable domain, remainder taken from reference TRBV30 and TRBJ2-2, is SQTIHQWPATLVQPVGSPLSLECTVEGTSNPNLYWYRQAAGRGLQLLFYSVGIGQISSEVPQNLSASRPQDRQFILSSKKLLLSDSGFYLCAAARFGELFFGEGSRLTVL.